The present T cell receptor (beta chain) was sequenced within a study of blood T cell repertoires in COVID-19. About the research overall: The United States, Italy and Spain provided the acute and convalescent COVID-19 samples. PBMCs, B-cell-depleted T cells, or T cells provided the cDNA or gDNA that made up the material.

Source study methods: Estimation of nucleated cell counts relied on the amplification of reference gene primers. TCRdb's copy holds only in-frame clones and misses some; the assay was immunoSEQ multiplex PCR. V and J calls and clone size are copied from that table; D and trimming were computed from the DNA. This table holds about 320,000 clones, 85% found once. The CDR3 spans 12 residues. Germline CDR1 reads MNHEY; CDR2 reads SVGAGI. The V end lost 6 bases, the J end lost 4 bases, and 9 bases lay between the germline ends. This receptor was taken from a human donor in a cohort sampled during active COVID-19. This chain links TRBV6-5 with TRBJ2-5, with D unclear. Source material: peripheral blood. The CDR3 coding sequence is TGTGCCAGCAGCAAACTTGGAGAGACCCAGTACTTC. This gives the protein CASSKLGETQYF.